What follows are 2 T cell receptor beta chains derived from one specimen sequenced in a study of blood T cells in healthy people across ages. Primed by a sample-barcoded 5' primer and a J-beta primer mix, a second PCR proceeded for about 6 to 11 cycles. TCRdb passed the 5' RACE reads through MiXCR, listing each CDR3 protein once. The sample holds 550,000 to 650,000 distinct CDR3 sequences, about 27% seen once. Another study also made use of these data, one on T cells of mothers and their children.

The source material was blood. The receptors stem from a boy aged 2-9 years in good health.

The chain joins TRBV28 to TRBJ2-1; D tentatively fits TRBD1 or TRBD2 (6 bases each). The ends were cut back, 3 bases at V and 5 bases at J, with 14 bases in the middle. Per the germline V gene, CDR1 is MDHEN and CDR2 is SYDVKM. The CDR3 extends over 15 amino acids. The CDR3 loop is CASSFRGPRHNEQFF. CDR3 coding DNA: TGTGCCAGCAGTTTCCGGGGGCCCCGGCACAATGAGCAGTTCTTC.

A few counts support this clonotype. The CDR3 is CSVEWLTGELFF. The CDR3 DNA follows: TGCAGCGTTGAATGGTTGACCGGGGAGCTGTTTTTT. The chain couples TRBV29-1 to TRBJ2-2; D remains unclear. The CDR3 extends over 12 amino acids. Germline V CDR1 and CDR2: SQVTM, ANQGSEA. Between the trimmed V and J ends, which lost 2 bases and 5 bases, there was a span of 6 bases.